A selection of T cell receptor beta chains follows, all from one sample in a study of PD-1 blockade in classical Hodgkin lymphoma. Libraries were prepared by immunoSEQ multiplex PCR; TCRdb keeps only in-frame clonotypes and omits some of them. This table has approximately 27,000 clones, 70% appearing once. This specimen was peripheral blood mononuclear cells (PBMCs), taken before the second cycle of nivolumab. These receptors came from a human donor with classical Hodgkin lymphoma. The CDR3 runs from the conserved cysteine through the conserved F or W. D genes are given only for firm matches. The size of a clone is reported for some rows only, either as once, few or many, or as a class for expanded clones.

CASKSFASDTQYF	TGTGCCAGTAAGTCCTTCGCCTCAGATACGCAGTATTTT	TRBJ2-3	.	TRBV19	.
CASSLGTGGPETQYF	TGTGCCAGCAGCTTGGGGACAGGGGGCCCAGAGACCCAGTACTTC	TRBJ2-5	TRBD1	TRBV5-4	.
CASSQATGGNIVDTQYF	TGCGCCAGCAGCCAAGCCACCGGGGGAAACATAGTGGATACGCAGTATTTT	TRBJ2-3	.	TRBV4-1	.
CASTDIGKGRSGANVLTF	TGTGCCAGTACCGATATAGGGAAGGGAAGATCTGGGGCCAACGTCCTGACTTTC	TRBJ2-6	.	TRBV19	.
CSVTTGVGTGELFF	TGCAGCGTAACGACAGGGGTCGGCACCGGGGAGCTGTTTTTT	TRBJ2-2	TRBD1	TRBV29-1	few
CASSFTPDVAQETQYF	TGTGCCAGCAGTTTCACTCCGGACGTAGCCCAAGAGACCCAGTACTTC	TRBJ2-5	.	TRBV27	.
CASSIRGEWVNIQYF	TGTGCCAGTAGTATAAGAGGGGAGTGGGTGAACATTCAGTACTTC	TRBJ2-4	.	TRBV19	few
CASSSTMIGTNVLTF	TGTGCCAGCAGCTCAACTATGATTGGGACCAACGTCCTGACTTTC	TRBJ2-6	.	TRBV5-6	.
CASSLVLIRETQYF	TGTGCCAGCAGCTTAGTATTAATTAGGGAGACCCAGTACTTC	TRBJ2-5	.	TRBV7-2	.
CASISGGSGANVLTF	TGTGCCAGCATTTCGGGGGGCTCTGGGGCCAACGTCCTGACTTTC	TRBJ2-6	TRBD2	TRBV28	.
CASSLAGGSSYGYTF	TGTGCCAGCAGCTTGGCTGGAGGGTCAAGCTATGGCTACACCTTC	TRBJ1-2	.	TRBV5-4	once
CAWGSGGKLFF	TGTGCCTGGGGTAGTGGGGGGAAACTGTTTTTT	TRBJ1-4	.	TRBV30	.
CASSIANTGTGLYGANVLTF	TGTGCCAGCAGCATTGCCAACACCGGGACAGGGCTGTATGGGGCCAACGTCCTGACTTTC	TRBJ2-6	TRBD1	TRBV28	.
CASSTPDAFVDSYTF	TGTGCCAGCAGTACCCCCGACGCTTTCGTTGACAGCTACACCTTC	TRBJ1-2	.	TRBV6-6	once
CASSGVNTEAFF	TGTGCCAGCAGCGGGGTGAACACTGAAGCTTTCTTT	TRBJ1-1	.	TRBV28	.
CASSLVGGLGNTIYF	TGTGCCAGCAGCTTAGTCGGGGGTTTAGGAAACACCATATATTTT	TRBJ1-3	.	TRBV7-2	.
CASSIDSSNQPQHF	TGTGCCAGTAGTATAGACAGTAGCAATCAGCCCCAGCATTTT	TRBJ1-5	.	TRBV19	.
CASSTKTGADEQFF	TGTGCCAGCAGCACGAAGACAGGGGCCGATGAGCAGTTCTTC	TRBJ2-1	TRBD1	TRBV7-2	.
CASSLVGQGGQYF	TGTGCCAGCAGCTTAGTTGGGCAGGGTGGGCAGTATTTT	TRBJ2-3	.	TRBV7-8	.
CASSLAGGGEQFF	TGTGCCAGCAGCTTAGCAGGGGGCGGGGAGCAGTTCTTC	TRBJ2-1	TRBD1	TRBV7-9	.
CATRGQGSSGYTF	TGTGCCACAAGAGGACAGGGGAGTAGTGGCTACACCTTC	TRBJ1-2	TRBD1	TRBV19	few
CASSTGTGFTDTQYF	TGTGCCAGCAGCACAGGGACAGGGTTTACAGATACGCAGTATTTT	TRBJ2-3	TRBD1	TRBV7-9	few
CASSTLDSYF	TGTGCCAGCAGCACCTTGGACAGCTACTTC	TRBJ2-4	.	TRBV21-1	.
CASSQDFGTRGSPLHF	TGCGCCAGCAGCCAAGATTTCGGCACCCGGGGTTCACCCCTCCACTTT	TRBJ1-6	.	TRBV4-1	.
CATNGRRREKLFF	TGTGCCACCAACGGTAGGCGACGGGAAAAACTGTTTTTT	TRBJ1-4	.	TRBV2	.
CASSLDAGNYGYTF	TGTGCCAGCTCACTCGACGCAGGGAACTATGGCTACACCTTC	TRBJ1-2	.	TRBV18	.
CASSQEGGVGNQPQHF	TGCGCCAGCAGCCAAGAGGGGGGCGTGGGCAATCAGCCCCAGCATTTT	TRBJ1-5	.	TRBV4-1	.
CASSSTPGQGTEAFF	TGCGCCAGCAGCTCGACCCCGGGACAGGGAACTGAAGCTTTCTTT	TRBJ1-1	TRBD1	TRBV5-1	.
CASSIDLSGGYTF	TGTGCCAGTAGTATAGATCTCTCGGGTGGCTACACCTTC	TRBJ1-2	.	TRBV19	.